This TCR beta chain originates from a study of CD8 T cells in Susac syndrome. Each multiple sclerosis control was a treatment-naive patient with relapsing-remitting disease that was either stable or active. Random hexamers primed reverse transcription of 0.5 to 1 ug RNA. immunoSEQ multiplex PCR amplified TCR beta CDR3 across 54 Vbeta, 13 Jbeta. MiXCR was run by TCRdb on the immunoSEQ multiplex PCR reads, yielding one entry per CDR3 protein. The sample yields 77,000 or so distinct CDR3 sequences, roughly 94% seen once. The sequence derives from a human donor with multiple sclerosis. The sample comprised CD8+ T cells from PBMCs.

CDR3 sequence (DNA): TGTGCCAGTTTTAGCGGGAGTAATAAGCAGTTCTTC. Translating gives CASFSGSNKQFF. The chain employs TRBV5-4 and TRBJ2-1; 9 bases are a match to TRBD2. The junction had 8 bases not matched to a gene; V was cut back by 8 bases and J by 11 bases. Germline V gene sequence: CDR1 SGHNT, CDR2 YYREEE (reference sequence). The CDR3 extends over 12 amino acids.